Below, one T cell receptor (beta chain) is given with its context. The target antigen is unknown. The entry originates in a study of vaccination and CD4 T cells after COVID-19. Study-wide background: Overlapping spike pools from SARS-CoV-2 and HCoV-NL63, HCoV-OC43 and HCoV-229E served as culture stimuli. Control cultures were supplied with a CEFX pool, an HIV-1 Nef pool, or no peptide at all.

Treatment described: roughly ten-day PBMC culture with coronavirus spike peptide pools or control peptides (ViraFEST assay). ViraFEST stimulated the growth of antigen-specific T cells using peptide pools and subsequently profiled their TCRs by sequencing. CDR1 is SGHVS, CDR2 FNYEAQ, per germline. This CDR3 has 12 residues. Trimming removed 0 bases from V and 6 bases from J, with 2 bases in between. The Oncomine TCR Beta short-read assay generated sequence data from the DNA of cultured CD4+ T cells. TCRdb re-analysed the PCR reads in MiXCR, keeping a single row per CDR3 protein. The data contain fewer than 15,000 distinct CDR3 sequences, under 60% of them singletons.

The V gene is TRBV7-6, the J gene TRBJ2-2; D is ambiguous. This TCR was sampled from a human donor who had recovered from COVID-19. Specimen: CD4+ T cells from blood, cultured in vitro. CDR3 nucleotides: TGTGCCAGCAGCTTAGCTGCCGGGGAGCTGTTTTTT. It codes for CASSLAAGELFF.